What follows are 14 T cell receptor beta chains derived from one specimen sequenced in a study of spatial heterogeneity in lung cancer. A single record per CDR3 protein comes from TCRdb applying MiXCR to the 5' RACE reads. The sample has 5,000 to 7,000 distinct CDR3 sequences, approximately 15% seen once. Noted time point: sample taken at primary tumor resection. Their specific antigens are unknown. Study findings and constraints: Counts that tracked tumor mutation counts were those of expanded intratumoral alpha and beta TCRs.

The sample consisted of lung tumor tissue, taken at surgery. The receptors were sampled from a male donor with early-stage non-small cell lung cancer.

This clonotype was counted ten times or more. J is TRBJ2-1 and V is TRBV7-2; 9 bases agree with TRBD2. There are 16 residues in the CDR3. Per the germline V gene, CDR1 is SGHTA and CDR2 is FQGNSA. With 7 bases clipped from V and 6 bases from J, the junction kept 13 bases outside the gene matches. In DNA form, the CDR3 reads TGTGCCAGCAATATAGATAGCGGGAGTAGAGTCAATGAGCAGTTCTTC. Its translation is CASNIDSGSRVNEQFF.

This clonotype is labeled as medium-sized. The chain is built from TRBV9 and TRBJ1-1; tentatively, D is TRBD1 (6 bases). The V gene's germline CDR1 is SGDLS and CDR2 YYNGEE. The CDR3 contains 15 residues. Trimming stripped 3 bases from V and 4 bases from J, with 16 bases between. This chain's CDR3 is CASSAGRGQSTEAFF. CDR3 bases: TGTGCCAGCAGCGCTGGTCGTGGACAGAGCACTGAAGCTTTCTTT.

This clonotype showed up many times. The chain recombines TRBV28 with TRBJ2-4, with 10 positions matching TRBD2. The CDR3 sequence is 18 residues long. CDR1 is MDHEN, CDR2 SYDVKM, per germline. V dropped 5 bases and J dropped 4; count of bases not matched to a gene: 14. Written as DNA, the CDR3 is TGTGCCAGCAGTCTGGGGAGATACGGGACTAGCGATAAAAACATTCAGTACTTC. Translating it yields CASSLGRYGTSDKNIQYF.

Within the sample, this clonotype is medium-sized. The V and J genes are TRBV12-5 and TRBJ2-5, with D possibly called TRBD1 or TRBD2 (6 bases each). Germline-derived CDR1 and CDR2 are LGHNT and FRNRAP. The CDR3 sequence is 14 residues long. Trimming removed 4 bases at V and 4 bases at J, with 13 bases between. The CDR3 spells CASGWGRGRETQYF. The CDR3 nucleotides read TGTGCTAGTGGTTGGGGGCGGGGCCGAGAGACCCAGTACTTC.

Within the sample, this clonotype is medium-sized. CDR3 region: CASSFNAGQGQPQHF. CDR3 nucleotide sequence: TGTGCCAGCAGCTTTAACGCGGGACAGGGGCAGCCCCAGCATTTT. The V call is TRBV7-9, the J call TRBJ1-5; TRBD1 matches at 10 bases. The ends lost 3 bases at V and 7 bases at J; junction bases unmatched: 6. Per germline, CDR1 SEHNR and CDR2 FQNEAQ (reference sequence). The CDR3 length is 15 residues.

Regarding this clonotype: A much larger clone differs from this one at a single base, so this may be a read error. The chain employs TRBV2 and TRBJ2-3; TRBD1 might be the D (6 bases). Germline V gene data show CDR1 as SNHLY and CDR2 as FYNNEI. This CDR3 is 13 amino acids long. The CDR3 DNA reads TGTGTCAGCAGGGGCGGATTCACAGATACGCAGTATTTT. Protein: CVSRGGFTDTQYF.

Relative to its sample, this clonotype is medium-sized. The rearrangement links TRBV10-3 to TRBJ2-1, with 9 bases fitting TRBD2. This CDR3 spans 16 amino acids. J lost 7 bases, V lost 2 bases, and 9 bases had no gene match. Germline values: CDR1 ENHRY, CDR2 SYGVKD. The CDR3 DNA follows: TGTGCCATCAGTGAGCCAGCGGGAGGACTGGGGAATGAGCAGTTCTTC. It yields the protein CAISEPAGGLGNEQFF.

This clonotype is categorized as medium-sized. This chain uses TRBV28 with TRBJ2-3; a possible D gene is TRBD1 (6 bases). The CDR3 consists of 14 residues. Trimming shortened V by 8 bases and J by 3 bases, and 15 bases separated the two germline ends. Germline CDR1 and CDR2: MDHEN and SYDVKM. The CDR3 sequence is CASGRGRGTDTQYF. The CDR3 coding sequence is TGTGCCAGCGGTCGTGGCAGGGGAACAGATACGCAGTATTTT.

This clonotype was counted many times. Sequence at one end of the junction differs from germline and may be a read error. This chain joins TRBV7-7 and TRBJ2-5; 12 bases line up with TRBD1. CDR1 SSHAT and CDR2 FNYEAQ come from the germline V gene (reference sequence). This CDR3 region has 15 residues. CDR3 DNA: TGTGCTAGCAGCTTGGGGGACAGGGGGCTGGAGACCCAGTACTTC. Its protein product is CASSLGDRGLETQYF.

At least ten counts were recorded for this clonotype. CDR3 DNA: TGTGCCAGCAGTTTTATGGGATTCACAGATACGCAGTATTTT. Translated, it gives CASSFMGFTDTQYF. The genes are TRBV12-3 or TRBV12-4 and TRBJ2-3; D is unclear. V dropped 3 bases and J dropped 2 bases, with 9 bases sitting between them. The CDR3 extends over 14 amino acids.

In its sample, this clonotype ranks as medium-sized. This sequence joins TRBV2 and TRBJ1-6; D possibly corresponds to TRBD1 (5 bases). The CDR3 has 12 residues. Trimming took 7 bases from V and 8 from J, leaving 9 bases between them. Per the germline V gene, CDR1 is SNHLY and CDR2 is FYNNEI. CDR3 bases: TGTGCCAGCACGGGGACGTATTCACCCCTCCACTTT. Protein: CASTGTYSPLHF. Full variable domain (outside the CDR3, taken from reference TRBV2 and TRBJ1-6): EPEVTQTPSHQVTQMGQEVILRCVPISNHLYFYWYRQILGQKVEFLVSFYNNEISEKSEIFDDQFSVERPDGSNFTLKIRSTKLEDSAMYFCASTGTYSPLHFGNGTRLTVT.

This clonotype was counted ten times or more. The chain combines TRBV28 with TRBJ2-6, with D perhaps assigned TRBD1 or TRBD2 (5 bases each). The CDR3 spans 15 residues. Germline CDR1 is MDHEN and CDR2 is SYDVKM. V dropped 2 bases and J dropped 3 bases, with 8 bases sitting between them. Written as DNA, the CDR3 is TGTGCCAGCAGTTTAGGGACGTATGGGGCCAACGTCCTGACTTTC. Its translation is CASSLGTYGANVLTF.

This clonotype is termed medium-sized. This chain connects TRBV20-1 to TRBJ2-7, with TRBD2 matching over 13 bases. The CDR3 has 15 amino acids. Trimming took 5 bases from V and 0 from J; bases not matched to a gene: 4. CDR1 and CDR2 (germline): DFQATT, SNEGSKA (reference sequence). CDR3 sequence reads: CSAGLAGADSYEQYF. CDR3 DNA: TGCAGTGCTGGACTAGCGGGAGCCGACTCCTACGAGCAGTACTTC.

V usage is TRBV7-7 and J usage is TRBJ1-5; D is ambiguous. The CDR3 is 15 residues long. The V gene lost 4 bases and the J gene lost 1 base, with 11 bases spanning the gap. CDR1 is SSHAT and CDR2 is FNYEAQ in the germline V gene (reference sequence). The CDR3 nucleotides are TGTGCCAGCAGCTCTTTAGATGACAGCAATCAGCCCCAGCATTTT. It yields the protein CASSSLDDSNQPQHF.